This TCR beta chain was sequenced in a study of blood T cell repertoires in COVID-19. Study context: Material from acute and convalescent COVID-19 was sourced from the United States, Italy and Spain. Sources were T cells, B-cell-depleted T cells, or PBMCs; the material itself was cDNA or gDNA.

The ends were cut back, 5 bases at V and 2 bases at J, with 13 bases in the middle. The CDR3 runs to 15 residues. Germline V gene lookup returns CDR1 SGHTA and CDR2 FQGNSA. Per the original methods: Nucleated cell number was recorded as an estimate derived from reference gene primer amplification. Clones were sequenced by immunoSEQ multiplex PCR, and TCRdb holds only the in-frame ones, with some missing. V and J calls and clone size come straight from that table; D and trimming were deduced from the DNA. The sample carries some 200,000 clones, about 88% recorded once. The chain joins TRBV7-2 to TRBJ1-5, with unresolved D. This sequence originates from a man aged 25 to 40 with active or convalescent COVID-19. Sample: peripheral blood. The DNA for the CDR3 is TGTGCCAGCAGCCCGTGGACCGGGGGCAATCAGCCCCAGCATTTT. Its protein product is CASSPWTGGNQPQHF.